Sequencing of this T cell receptor (beta chain) was carried out in a study of blood T cells in healthy people across ages (dated by TCRdb to between 2015 and 2017). Concerning the study at large: In model experiments, template switching captured about one uniquely barcoded TCR beta cDNA molecule for every two T cells. To track age-related changes in TCR beta repertoire diversity, the study relied on deep sequencing normalized with unique cDNA molecular identifiers. Using the same blood draw, the study looked at two additional independent replicas of 1 million unique cDNA reads for two donors, one aged 18 to 30 and the other aged 80 or older. To avoid experimental bias, donors of different ages were randomly spread across the sequencing lanes. Four age groups were formed from the donors: young (average approximately 15 years), middle-aged (approximately 40), aged (62) and long-lived (more than 75). General conclusions and limits of the study: The percentage of naive T cells measured by flow cytometry correlated strongly with observed TCR beta diversity. Conclusive comparison of naive and antigen-experienced compartments was prevented by the profiling of bulk unsorted PBMCs. Because the CMV infection status of the donors was unknown, age-related changes in expanded clonotypes may potentially have been confounded. As age increased, observed TCR beta diversity per million T cells dropped in a roughly linear way, and a significant reduction was already evident by age roughly 36. The long-lived group showed more naive CD4+ T cells, fewer expanded clones and increased TCR diversity than the aged group, suggesting age selection. Estimates of total diversity based on one million sequenced T cells were considered lower bounds and underestimates.

This clonotype was picked up a small number of times. Its binding antigen is unknown. It has no much larger one-base neighbor in the sample; base qualities were not kept. Systemically healthy Caucasian individuals from Russia, 35 to 50 in total and aged roughly 6 to 100 years, were included as donors. Roughly 10 milliliters of peripheral blood were drawn from each donor into EDTA-treated Vacutainer tubes. Ficoll-Paque density-gradient centrifugation was used to isolate PBMCs, with at least 7 million obtained per sample. Trizol reagent was used to extract total RNA from the PBMCs, yielding at least 6 micrograms per sample. For every donor, an aliquot of PBMCs went through flow cytometry to measure the percentages of naive CD45RAhigh/CD27high T cells. Libraries were constructed by 5' RACE. The sequencer listed for this sample is Illumina HiSeq 2500. A second about 7 to 11 cycle PCR used a sample-barcoded 5' primer and a J-beta primer mix. A unique molecular identifier was introduced onto each TCR beta cDNA molecule by a template-switch 5' adaptor carrying 12 random nucleotides. Each sample yielded at least 2.5 million CDR3-containing paired-end reads. First-strand cDNA synthesis was performed from all RNA using the Mint cDNA synthesis kit, with priming by a TRBC-specific oligonucleotide. After uracil-DNA glycosylase treatment, a first 18-cycle PCR used universal primers M1SS and BC2_uni_R on all cDNA. For the original study's pipeline: For normalization, 1 million high-quality reads, each with a distinct molecular identifier, were randomly selected from each sample. Reads sharing molecular identifiers were discarded rather than binned into consensus sequences. MiTCR, with a Q25 quality threshold and the strictest error-elimination algorithm, was used for CDR3 identification, clonotype clustering and error correction. A nonparametric unseen species model with Euler transformation was used to estimate a lower bound on total TCR beta diversity. TCRdb passed the public sequencing reads through fastp at Q25 and MiXCR, retaining productive beta sequences. Duplicate CDR3 protein sequences are folded into a single record with the most common DNA and genes. Clone size and V and J calls follow TCRdb, not the original study. The sample table lists around 900,000 distinct CDR3 sequences, roughly 26% of them with a count of one. Of the sample, 15% to 20% is held by the ten largest clones.

The source of this sequence is an elderly woman in good health. The specimen sequenced was blood.

CDR3 protein: CSTGMDRDNYGYTF. The nucleotide sequence is given as TGCAGCACTGGGATGGACAGGGACAACTATGGCTACACCTTC. This chain joins TRBV29-1 to TRBJ1-2, with 8 bases in between that match TRBD1. CDR1 is given as SQVTM and CDR2 as ANQGSEA, both from the germline V gene. The CDR3 spans 14 residues, from the cysteine through the phenylalanine. The retained sequence is limited to the CDR3, 42 bases, with the frame set at the first base. Trimmed from V: 8 bases; trimmed from J: 2 bases; junction bases lacking a gene match: 10.